The entry below gives a single T cell receptor beta chain sequence along with its context. The antigen is not known. This CDR3 spans 14 amino acids. Germline values: CDR1 SGHTA, CDR2 FQGNSA. Trimming at V came to 3 bases and at J to 6 bases, leaving 7 bases not matched to a gene. This entry is derived from a study of a mutant IDH1 vaccine in newly diagnosed glioma. The overall study: Patients underwent eight vaccinations, which took place in weeks 1, 3, 5, 7, 11, 15, 19 and 23. The treated population exhibited a male proportion of about 60%, a female proportion of around 38%, and a mean age of around 40 years. Receipt of radiotherapy, temozolomide, or both preceded the study, and most received both.

This sample's time point: week 11, during vaccination. The investigators gave 300 ug of mutant IDH1 20-mer peptide in each vaccine dose, together with topical imiquimod. Each tumor in the donors was a new WHO grade 3 or 4 astrocytoma, IDH1-mutant and ATRX-lost. TCRdb keeps only in-frame clones here, not all; method: immunoSEQ multiplex PCR. This sample yields 38,000 or so clones, of which about four fifths are seen a single time; more than 12% belongs to the top ten. V and J are TRBV7-2 and TRBJ1-2; 7 bases fit TRBD1. Specimen: peripheral blood mononuclear cells (PBMCs), collected from a glioma patient whose treatment included an IDH1 peptide vaccine. The receptor was isolated from a woman in her twenties or thirties with glioma. Some clones in this sample may be carry-over from other donors' samples. As DNA, the CDR3 is TGTGCCAGCAGCTTGGACGAGGGGGCGGATGGCTACACCTTC. It codes for CASSLDEGADGYTF.